Below, 27 T cell receptor beta chains from the same sample are listed, as sequenced in a study of technical replicates of blood from a handful of donors. This table comes from immunoSEQ multiplex PCR, and its TCRdb copy is limited to in-frame clones, with some not included. Of 65,000 to 80,000 clones in the sample, 98% were seen once. The sequenced material came from T cells isolated from PBMCs. The receptor set was obtained from a human donor in good health.

This sequence joins TRBV4-3 and TRBJ2-3, with D tentatively TRBD2 (5 bases). The CDR3 has 15 amino acids. V lost 1 base and J lost 4, with 12 bases in between. The germline V gene encodes CDR1 LGHNA and CDR2 YSLEER. CDR3 loop: CASSQVEGLADTQYF. In nucleotides, the CDR3 is TGCGCCAGCAGCCAAGTTGAGGGATTGGCAGATACGCAGTATTTT.

V and J are TRBV10-2 and TRBJ1-2, with 9 nucleotides matching TRBD1. This CDR3 spans 13 amino acids. CDR1 and CDR2 from the germline V gene are WSHSY and SAAADI. J was trimmed by 4 bases and V by 4 bases; bases with no gene match: 1. For the CDR3, the DNA is TGCGCCAGCAGTGGGGGACAGGGCTATGGCTACACCTTC. Amino acid sequence: CASSGGQGYGYTF.

This clone appeared a single time. The chain employs TRBV27 and TRBJ2-1; D may be TRBD2 (6 bases). Trimming shortened V by 3 bases and J by 3 bases, and 9 bases separated the two germline ends. CDR1 is MNHEY and CDR2 is SMNVEV in the germline V gene (reference sequence). The CDR3 length is 14 residues. As DNA, the CDR3 is TGTGCCAGCAGTTTTGCGGGGAACTACAATGAGCAGTTCTTC. It is translated as CASSFAGNYNEQFF.

V gene TRBV4-1 combines with J gene TRBJ1-5; D is perhaps TRBD1 (5 bases). Trimming removed 1 base at V and 4 bases at J, with 8 bases between. CDR1 and CDR2 (germline): MGHRA, YSYEKL. CDR3 size: 14 residues. CDR3: CASSQVQGNQPQHF. CDR3 DNA sequence: TGCGCCAGCAGCCAAGTTCAGGGAAATCAGCCCCAGCATTTT.

The chain combines TRBV5-4 with TRBJ2-5, with D possibly matching TRBD1 (7 bases). Trimming removed 3 bases from V and 5 bases from J, with 17 bases in between. The CDR3 extends over 15 amino acids. Germline CDR1 is SGHNT and CDR2 is YYREEE (reference sequence). The CDR3 DNA is TGTGCCAGCAGCTCACAGGGGATTCGGGGGGAGACCCAGTACTTC. Translated, it gives CASSSQGIRGETQYF.

The CDR3 here is CASKQGMSYEQYF. In nucleotides, the CDR3 is TGTGCCAGCAAACAGGGAATGTCCTACGAGCAGTACTTC. The chain carries TRBV6-5 and TRBJ2-7; D is possibly TRBD1 (6 bases). Per germline, CDR1 MNHEY and CDR2 SVGAGI. CDR3 size: 13 residues. The V end was cut by 7 bases, the J end by 1 base, with 11 bases between.

The chain recombines TRBV5-1 with TRBJ1-5, with D hard to call. The germline gives CDR1 SGHRS, CDR2 YFSETQ. Trimming cost V 2 bases and J 7 bases, with 13 bases left between them. This CDR3 region has 14 residues. In DNA form, the CDR3 reads TGCGCCAGCAGCTTTCAAGGAGCCGGGCAGCCCCAGCATTTT. Its translation is CASSFQGAGQPQHF.

This rearrangement joins TRBV27 to TRBJ2-3; D is perhaps TRBD1 (6 bases). CDR3 length: 15 amino acids. The V gene lost 5 bases and the J gene lost 0 bases, with 12 bases spanning the gap. Looked up from germline, CDR1 is MNHEY and CDR2 is SMNVEV (reference sequence). The CDR3 here is CASSHARGSTDTQYF. The CDR3 coding sequence is TGTGCCAGCAGTCACGCTAGGGGGAGCACAGATACGCAGTATTTT.

The chain joins TRBV5-1 to TRBJ2-7, with D maybe TRBD2 (5 bases). With 1 base removed from V and 1 base from J, the gap between germline ends came to 12 bases. CDR3 length: 15 residues. CDR1 SGHRS and CDR2 YFSETQ come from the germline V gene. CDR3 DNA sequence: TGCGCCAGCAGCTTGTCAGGACTGGGGTCCTACGAGCAGTACTTC. This sequence encodes CASSLSGLGSYEQYF.

The CDR3 protein is CASSISTGGAYGYTF. In DNA, the CDR3 is TGTGCCAGCAGCATTTCGACAGGGGGCGCCTATGGCTACACCTTC. The J gene is TRBJ1-2, the V gene TRBV6-5, with 10 bases that match TRBD1. Germline values: CDR1 MNHEY, CDR2 SVGAGI. The CDR3 length is 15 residues. With V trimmed by 6 bases and J by 4 bases, 8 bases remained unmatched.

This chain connects TRBV6-1 to TRBJ2-1, with 7 bases identical to TRBD1. This CDR3 is 15 amino acids long. J lost 6 bases, V lost 6 bases, and 11 bases had no gene match. Germline V CDR1 and CDR2: MNHNS, SASEGT. The CDR3 region is CASRHDRVSGNEQFF. The CDR3 DNA reads as TGTGCCAGCAGGCACGACAGGGTGAGCGGCAATGAGCAGTTCTTC.

This rearrangement joins TRBV7-2 to TRBJ2-3; D is possibly TRBD2 (5 bases). This CDR3 comprises 16 residues. The germline gives CDR1 SGHTA, CDR2 FQGNSA. V shed 1 base and J shed 0 bases, with 11 bases lying between them. The CDR3: CASSLGGLGSTDTQYF. The CDR3 region has the DNA TGTGCCAGCAGCTTAGGTGGACTGGGTAGCACAGATACGCAGTATTTT.

This chain links TRBV5-1 with TRBJ2-7; TRBD1 matches at 10 bases. J lost 5 bases, V lost 1 base, and 6 bases had no gene match. CDR3 length equals 15 residues. Germline assignment: CDR1 SGHRS and CDR2 YFSETQ. CDR3 loop: CASSLFDRGLDEQYF. The CDR3 DNA reads as TGCGCCAGCAGCTTGTTTGACAGGGGGCTTGACGAGCAGTACTTC.

The chain links TRBV4-2 to TRBJ2-1, with D possibly TRBD2 on 7 matching bases. The CDR3 length is 13 residues. Per the germline V gene, CDR1 is LGHNA and CDR2 is YNFKEQ. Trimming removed 0 bases at V and 10 bases at J, with 10 bases between. The chain's CDR3 is CASSQDRGGEQFF. CDR3 sequence (DNA): TGTGCCAGCAGCCAAGATAGGGGGGGAGAGCAGTTCTTC.

V gene TRBV29-1 combines with J gene TRBJ1-1; a possible D gene is TRBD1 (5 bases). With 7 bases removed from V and 1 base from J, the gap between germline ends came to 19 bases. The CDR3 consists of 15 residues. CDR1 is SQVTM and CDR2 is ANQGSEA in the germline V gene. The CDR3 DNA sequence: TGCAGCGGAGCGCGCGGGACCCTAGGGAACACTGAAGCTTTCTTT. Translating it yields CSGARGTLGNTEAFF.

The chain combines TRBV6-5 with TRBJ1-4, with a possible D match to TRBD1 (5 bases). Germline V gene sequence: CDR1 MNHEY, CDR2 SVGAGI. The ends were cut back, 2 bases at V and 10 bases at J, with 5 bases in the middle. This CDR3 spans 11 amino acids. CDR3 in DNA: TGTGCCAGCAGTTACCAGGGAAAACTGTTTTTT. This translates into CASSYQGKLFF.

The DNA of the CDR3 is TGTGCCAGCAGAGATACTAGCGTCTACGAGCAGTACTTC. This translates into CASRDTSVYEQYF. The rearrangement joins TRBV6-5 to TRBJ2-7, with 7 bases lining up with TRBD2. The CDR3 runs 13 residues. The germline V gene has CDR1 MNHEY and CDR2 SVGAGI. With V trimmed by 6 bases and J by 3 bases, 5 bases remained unmatched.

The chain carries TRBV27 and TRBJ2-7, with 10 bases lining up with TRBD2. CDR3 size: 16 residues. Unmatched junction bases numbered 9, after V lost 4 bases and J lost 3 bases. CDR1 and CDR2 from the germline V gene are MNHEY and SMNVEV (reference sequence). The DNA of the CDR3 is TGTGCCAGCAGTTCTATCCTAGCGGGAGATGTCTACGAGCAGTACTTC. Amino acid sequence: CASSSILAGDVYEQYF.

This rearrangement joins TRBV29-1 to TRBJ1-2; no clear D. CDR3 length equals 13 residues. The germline V gene encodes CDR1 SQVTM and CDR2 ANQGSEA. Between the trimmed V and J ends, which lost 3 bases and 8 bases, there was a span of 16 bases. The CDR3 DNA reads TGCAGCGTTGACCCGACTAATGTGGAGGGCTACACCTTC. Its translation is CSVDPTNVEGYTF. The full variable domain, in which reference TRBV29-1 and TRBJ1-2 provide the parts outside the CDR3, is SAVISQKPSRDICQRGTSLTIQCQVDSQVTMMFWYRQQPGQSLTLIATANQGSEATYESGFVIDKFPISRPNLTFSTLTVSNMSPEDSSIYLCSVDPTNVEGYTFGSGTRLTVV.

CDR3 nucleotide sequence: TGTGCCACCCAGGAGGACAGGGGAAAGTACAATGAGCAGTTCTTC. It specifies CATQEDRGKYNEQFF. The rearrangement joins TRBV6-5 to TRBJ2-1, with 9 bases lining up with TRBD1. This CDR3 spans 15 amino acids. Germline-derived CDR1 and CDR2 are MNHEY and SVGAGI. V lost 10 bases and J lost 4; bases outside the gene matches: 11.

The chain is built from TRBV10-3 and TRBJ2-2, with 8 bases matching TRBD1. Germline values: CDR1 ENHRY, CDR2 SYGVKD. This CDR3 is built from 16 residues. J lost 5 bases, V lost 3 bases, and 8 bases had no gene match. The CDR3: CAISELTGARTGELFF. DNA for the CDR3: TGTGCCATCAGTGAACTGACAGGGGCTAGAACCGGGGAGCTGTTTTTT.

The chain uses TRBV29-1 and TRBJ2-7; 7 bases are shared with TRBD1. J gave up 3 bases and V 4 bases, and 9 bases lay outside the gene matches. Germline V CDR1 and CDR2: SQVTM, ANQGSEA. The CDR3 is 14 amino acids. CDR3 in amino acids: CSVAGAGGFYEQYF. The CDR3 region has the DNA TGCAGCGTTGCCGGTGCAGGGGGTTTCTACGAGCAGTACTTC.

This clone was recorded only once. This sequence joins TRBV10-1 and TRBJ2-1; 8 nucleotides line up with TRBD2. J gave up 2 bases and V 0 bases, and 12 bases lay outside the gene matches. Germline V CDR1 and CDR2: WNHNN, SYGVQD (reference sequence). The CDR3 length is 19 residues. CDR3 residues: CASSESAGGGRQPYNEQFF. The CDR3 DNA reads TGCGCCAGCAGTGAGTCGGCCGGAGGCGGGAGGCAACCCTACAATGAGCAGTTCTTC.

The rearrangement links TRBV7-9 to TRBJ2-3; 15 bases map to TRBD2. The V segment lost 5 bases and the J segment 3 bases; nucleotides outside the gene matches: 3. Germline CDR1 reads SEHNR; CDR2 reads FQNEAQ (reference sequence). This CDR3 spans 16 amino acids. CDR3 region: CASSRGTSGRTDTQYF. The DNA of the CDR3 is TGTGCCAGCAGCCGTGGGACTAGCGGGAGGACAGATACGCAGTATTTT.

V usage is TRBV6-1 and J usage is TRBJ2-2; the D is unclear. The CDR3 sequence is 13 residues long. The V gene's germline CDR1 is MNHNS and CDR2 SASEGT. Trimming left V 4 bases short and J 5 bases short, with 8 bases between. CDR3 protein: CASSAGRTGELFF. The CDR3 DNA reads TGTGCCAGCAGTGCTGGGCGTACCGGGGAGCTGTTTTTT.

The genes are TRBV7-8 and TRBJ1-2; 9 bases match TRBD1. Germline V gene lookup returns CDR1 SGHVS and CDR2 FQNEAQ. Losses at the gene ends were 8 bases for V and 4 bases for J; bases not matched to a gene: 5. The length of the CDR3 is 13 residues. The CDR3 sequence: CASGDRVVYGYTF. The DNA for the CDR3 is TGTGCCAGCGGGGACAGGGTGGTCTATGGCTACACCTTC.

This clone was seen once. The chain couples TRBV7-3 to TRBJ2-5; perhaps TRBD1 as D (6 bases). The germline gives CDR1 SGHTA, CDR2 FQGTGA. Trimming removed 2 bases from V and 9 bases from J, with 10 bases in between. The CDR3 is made up of 12 amino acids. CDR3 sequence (DNA): TGTGCCAGCAGCTTAGTATCAGGGGCCCAGTACTTC. It yields the protein CASSLVSGAQYF.